What follows are 8 T cell receptor beta chains derived from one specimen sequenced in a study of shared clonotypes between healthy human individuals. Profiling relied on immunoSEQ multiplex PCR, and the TCRdb table lists in-frame clones only, not all of them. The sample holds roughly 300,000 clones, roughly 87% seen once. The material sequenced was memory CD8+ T cells sorted from blood. Subset: CD45RO+ cells pooled with CCR7-negative TemRA cells. The receptors were gathered from a man between 18 and 35 years old in good health.

This rearrangement joins TRBV4-3 to TRBJ2-7; 7 nucleotides agree with TRBD2. The CDR3 has 15 residues. CDR1 is LGHNA, CDR2 YSLEER, per germline. Trimming removed 5 bases from V and 5 bases from J; junction bases left unmatched: 12. CDR3 in amino acids: CASSFQGQGGHEQYF. The CDR3 nucleotides are TGCGCCAGCAGCTTCCAGGGTCAGGGAGGGCACGAGCAGTACTTC.

This chain connects TRBV5-4 to TRBJ2-3; D may be TRBD1 (6 bases). Germline CDR1 and CDR2: SGHNT and YYREEE (reference sequence). Trimming left V 0 bases short and J 2 bases short, with 10 bases between. CDR3 length: 15 amino acids. This CDR3 reads CASSLEGQITDTQYF. In DNA, the CDR3 is TGTGCCAGCAGCTTGGAAGGACAGATCACAGATACGCAGTATTTT.

CDR3 in amino acids: CASSEGLAGGRNEQFF. The CDR3 bases are TGCGCCAGCAGTGAGGGACTAGCGGGAGGGAGAAATGAGCAGTTCTTC. The chain joins TRBV10-1 to TRBJ2-1, with TRBD2 matching over 15 bases. Germline V lookup: CDR1 WNHNN, CDR2 SYGVQD (reference sequence). Trimming took 2 bases from V and 7 from J; bases not matched to a gene: 3. The CDR3 length is 16 residues.

The chain links TRBV14 to TRBJ1-1, with a tentative D call TRBD1 (6 bases). CDR1 and CDR2 from the germline V gene are SGHDN and FVKESK. V gave up 0 bases and J gave up 1 base, with 15 bases separating them. This CDR3 spans 17 amino acids. The CDR3 DNA follows: TGTGCCAGCAGCCAAGAGGGGGGCTCCATAGGGAACACTGAAGCTTTCTTT. Protein sequence: CASSQEGGSIGNTEAFF. The full variable domain, rest sourced from reference TRBV14 and TRBJ1-1, is EAGVTQFPSHSVIEKGQTVTLRCDPISGHDNLYWYRRVMGKEIKFLLHFVKESKQDESGMPNNRFLAERTGGTYSTLKVQPAELEDSGVYFCASSQEGGSIGNTEAFFGQGTRLTVV.

This sequence joins TRBV19 and TRBJ1-2; 10 nucleotides match TRBD1. J lost 8 bases, V lost 11 bases, and 17 bases had no gene match. The CDR3 spans 15 residues. CDR1 and CDR2 from the germline V gene are LNHDA and SQIVND (reference sequence). CDR3 in DNA: TGTGCCCCCAAAAGTGAGACAGGGGGCGGAAGAGGCTACACCTTC. It codes for CAPKSETGGGRGYTF.

J is TRBJ1-1 and V is TRBV5-1, with D hard to call. CDR1 SGHRS and CDR2 YFSETQ come from the germline V gene. This CDR3 contains 15 residues. Trimming cost V 1 base and J 1 base, with 11 bases left between them. Here the CDR3 DNA reads TGCGCCAGCAGCTTGTGGTCCGGCAGGAACACTGAAGCTTTCTTT. The encoded protein is CASSLWSGRNTEAFF.

The chain combines TRBV7-9 with TRBJ2-7; no reliable D call. In germline, CDR1 is SEHNR, CDR2 FQNEAQ (reference sequence). This CDR3 has 16 amino acids. Between the trimmed V and J ends, which lost 5 bases and 0 bases, there was a span of 17 bases. CDR3 sequence reads: CASSKAPSRSSYEQYF. CDR3 nucleotides: TGTGCCAGCAGCAAGGCCCCGAGCCGGAGCTCCTACGAGCAGTACTTC.

The chain recombines TRBV30 with TRBJ2-4; 12 nucleotides line up with TRBD2. The CDR3 has 19 amino acids. CDR1 GTSNPN and CDR2 SVGIG come from the germline V gene (reference sequence). With V trimmed by 1 base and J by 0 bases, 10 bases remained unmatched. CDR3 sequence: CAWSGTSGKLWGAKNIQYF. The CDR3 coding sequence is TGTGCCTGGAGTGGGACTAGCGGGAAATTGTGGGGAGCCAAAAACATTCAGTACTTC.